One sample yielded the 25 T cell receptor beta chains listed below, sequenced in a study of blood T cell repertoires in COVID-19. TCRdb keeps only in-frame clones here, not all; method: immunoSEQ multiplex PCR. The sample consists of roughly 270,000 clones, 82% of them appearing once. Sequencing used PBMCs or T cells enriched from blood (not recorded which). The source is a middle-aged man who had been exposed to COVID-19.

Here the CDR3 DNA reads TGTGCCAGCAGCTTAGAGGGGAGCGGGAGTAGAAATGAGCAGTTCTTC. It is translated as CASSLEGSGSRNEQFF. The chain couples TRBV13 to TRBJ2-1; TRBD2 matches 8 bases. The V segment lost 1 base and the J segment 7 bases; nucleotides outside the gene matches: 9. Per germline, CDR1 PRHDT and CDR2 FYEKMQ (reference sequence). The length of the CDR3 is 16 residues.

The genes are TRBV6-5 and TRBJ2-3, with D possibly TRBD1 on 5 matching bases. The CDR3 is made up of 14 amino acids. CDR1 MNHEY and CDR2 SVGAGI come from the germline V gene. V shed 5 bases and J shed 4 bases, with 13 bases lying between them. CDR3 in amino acids: CASSQGKGSDTQYF. Written as DNA, the CDR3 is TGTGCCAGCAGTCAGGGAAAGGGGTCAGATACGCAGTATTTT.

This clone was recorded a few times. This rearrangement joins TRBV6-6 to TRBJ1-2; 11 nucleotides match TRBD1. The germline V gene encodes CDR1 MNHNY and CDR2 SVGAGI (reference sequence). V trimming: 11 bases; J trimming: 6 bases; junction bases outside the gene matches: 14. This CDR3 spans 15 amino acids. DNA for the CDR3: TGTGCCGGACGGACCGGGACAGGGGGAGGAGATGGCTACACCTTC. This translates into CAGRTGTGGGDGYTF.

The chain carries TRBV30 and TRBJ2-1; 7 bases are a match to TRBD2. The CDR3 totals 16 residues. J lost 0 bases, V lost 1 base, and 6 bases had no gene match. Per the germline V gene, CDR1 is GTSNPN and CDR2 is SVGIG (reference sequence). The CDR3 region is CAWSGPSGVSYNEQFF. Here the CDR3 DNA reads TGTGCCTGGAGTGGACCTAGCGGCGTCTCCTACAATGAGCAGTTCTTC.

The chain joins TRBV7-9 to TRBJ1-1, with TRBD1 as a possible D gene (6 bases). The ends were cut back, 5 bases at V and 4 bases at J, with 26 bases in the middle. The length of the CDR3 is 18 residues. CDR1 is SEHNR and CDR2 is FQNEAQ in the germline V gene (reference sequence). CDR3 in DNA: TGTGCCAGCAGCCCAAGGGGGTTCGGGGCCCTTTATCCCACTGAAGCTTTCTTT. Translation: CASSPRGFGALYPTEAFF.

This chain links TRBV19 with TRBJ2-7; 9 bases align to TRBD2. This CDR3 is 17 amino acids long. Germline lookup yields CDR1 LNHDA and CDR2 SQIVND (reference sequence). Trimming removed 3 bases from V and 3 bases from J; junction bases left unmatched: 12. CDR3 bases: TGTGCCAGTAGTATGACTTCCGGGACTAGCTTTCTCTACGAGCAGTACTTC. Translation: CASSMTSGTSFLYEQYF.

CDR3 nucleotide sequence: TGTGCCAGCAGCTTAGGACGCAGGGGCACAGATACGCAGTATTTT. Translated: CASSLGRRGTDTQYF. V is TRBV11-3 and J is TRBJ2-3, with a weak D call TRBD1 (5 bases). V was clipped by 1 base and J by 1 base, with 9 bases between them. The CDR3 extends over 15 amino acids. Germline-derived CDR1 and CDR2 are SGHNT and YENEEA.

The V call is TRBV2, the J call TRBJ2-7; 9 bases line up with TRBD1. Germline assignment: CDR1 SNHLY and CDR2 FYNNEI. The CDR3 has 15 residues. Germline trimming cut 11 bases from V and 3 bases from J; bases unmatched to any gene: 14. The CDR3 bases are TGTGCCGGAGGACCGGGACAGGGTAATGACTACGAGCAGTACTTC. This encodes CAGGPGQGNDYEQYF.

The chain recombines TRBV24-1 with TRBJ2-1; no clear D. This CDR3 spans 15 amino acids. CDR1 and CDR2 (germline): KGHDR, SFDVKD. Trimming removed 1 base at V and 9 bases at J, with 15 bases between. CDR3: CATSDLQERSSEQFF. The DNA of the CDR3 is TGTGCCACCAGTGATTTACAAGAGAGGTCCAGTGAGCAGTTCTTC.

The table lists this clone with many counts. V gene TRBV9 combines with J gene TRBJ2-2, with 9 positions matching TRBD2. Germline CDR1 reads SGDLS; CDR2 reads YYNGEE. With 0 bases clipped from V and 7 bases from J, the junction kept 7 bases outside the gene matches. The CDR3 loop spans 16 amino acids. The CDR3 region is CASSVVSGRSGGELFF. In nucleotides, the CDR3 is TGTGCCAGCAGCGTAGTAAGCGGGAGGTCGGGCGGGGAGCTGTTTTTT.

The chain has TRBV9 and TRBJ2-1, with D uncertain. The germline gives CDR1 SGDLS, CDR2 YYNGEE. With 1 base removed from V and 0 bases from J, the gap between germline ends came to 11 bases. CDR3 length equals 16 residues. DNA for the CDR3: TGTGCCAGCAGCGTACTGGGCGATAGCTCCTACAATGAGCAGTTCTTC. The encoded protein is CASSVLGDSSYNEQFF.

The chain is built from TRBV20-1 and TRBJ2-7; no firm D call. V gave up 3 bases and J gave up 6 bases, with 15 bases separating them. CDR1 and CDR2 (germline): DFQATT, SNEGSKA (reference sequence). The CDR3 extends over 13 amino acids. CDR3 loop: CSASGSEPGEQYF. CDR3 bases: TGCAGTGCTAGTGGGTCGGAGCCCGGCGAGCAGTACTTC.

V and J are TRBV9 and TRBJ1-3; D not resolved. The CDR3 totals 15 residues. From germline, CDR1 is SGDLS and CDR2 YYNGEE. The V gene lost 2 bases and the J gene lost 3 bases, with 12 bases spanning the gap. The chain's CDR3 is CASSVGSGIGNTIYF. For the CDR3, the DNA is TGTGCCAGCAGCGTCGGGTCCGGGATTGGAAACACCATATATTTT.

The rearrangement links TRBV7-3 to TRBJ2-1; TRBD2 might be the D (5 bases). V lost 5 bases and J lost 6, with 23 bases in between. The CDR3 sequence is 17 residues long. The germline V gene encodes CDR1 SGHTA and CDR2 FQGTGA. CDR3 residues: CASSPSSGLVGRNEQFF. CDR3 coding DNA: TGTGCCAGCAGCCCAAGCTCGGGATTAGTTGGCCGCAATGAGCAGTTCTTC.

J is TRBJ2-7 and V is TRBV3-1 (or the pseudogene TRBV3-2); 11 bases match TRBD2. V shed 3 bases, J shed 2 bases, and the junction held 3 bases outside the gene matches. CDR1 LGHDT and CDR2 YNNKEL come from the germline V gene (reference sequence). There are 15 residues in the CDR3. CDR3 coding DNA: TGTGCCAGCAGCCACACTAGCGGGAGACCCTACGAGCAGTACTTC. It encodes CASSHTSGRPYEQYF.

This sequence joins TRBV30 and TRBJ1-4, with D unresolved. V gave up 4 bases and J gave up 5 bases, with 11 bases separating them. Germline-derived CDR1 and CDR2 are GTSNPN and SVGIG (reference sequence). This CDR3 region has 13 residues. The CDR3 spells CAWTLAGNEKLFF. The CDR3 DNA reads as TGTGCCTGGACTCTCGCGGGGAATGAAAAACTGTTTTTT.

This clone appeared once. The chain is built from TRBV12-3 or TRBV12-4 and TRBJ1-1; 10 bases are shared with TRBD1. V dropped 7 bases and J dropped 10; count of bases not matched to a gene: 9. The CDR3 consists of 13 residues. The CDR3, as DNA: TGTGCCAGCAACCTACGCCGGGACAGGGGAGCTTTCTTT. Its translation is CASNLRRDRGAFF.

The CDR3 coding sequence is TGTGCCATGGGTTGGACTAGCGAAGGGGGTGAGCAGTTCTTC. It is translated as CAMGWTSEGGEQFF. This chain connects TRBV10-3 to TRBJ2-1, with TRBD2 identical over 9 bases. Germline CDR1 and CDR2: ENHRY and SYGVKD. There are 14 residues in the CDR3. V gave up 9 bases and J gave up 9 bases; unmatched junction bases: 12.

The chain combines TRBV7-9 with TRBJ1-2, with D hard to call. This CDR3 has 8 residues. Trimming pared 5 bases from V and 12 bases from J, leaving 4 bases between. Germline CDR1 is SEHNR and CDR2 is FQNEAQ (reference sequence). Written as DNA, the CDR3 is TGTGCCAGCAGCCCTCACACCTTC. Its protein product is CASSPHTF.

The chain uses TRBV5-4 and TRBJ2-7; unclear D gene. CDR1 and CDR2 from the germline V gene are SGHNT and YYREEE (reference sequence). The CDR3 consists of 12 residues. With 1 base removed from V and 6 bases from J, the gap between germline ends came to 8 bases. The CDR3 is CASSLIDSEQYF. CDR3 nucleotides: TGTGCCAGCAGCTTGATAGACTCCGAGCAGTACTTC.

This chain links TRBV5-1 with TRBJ2-7, with D possibly TRBD2 on 5 matching bases. The germline V gene has CDR1 SGHRS and CDR2 YFSETQ. Trimming shortened V by 0 bases and J by 2 bases, and 9 bases separated the two germline ends. The CDR3 is made up of 14 amino acids. The CDR3 nucleotides read TGCGCCAGCAGCTTGGGCGACTACGCCTACGAGCAGTACTTC. As protein: CASSLGDYAYEQYF.

The count of this clone is one. The chain has TRBV9 and TRBJ1-5; D is undetermined. This CDR3 has 14 residues. The V end lost 2 bases, the J end lost 4 bases, and 10 bases lay between the germline ends. Per germline, CDR1 SGDLS and CDR2 YYNGEE. This CDR3 is CASSVAPGNQPQHF. CDR3 DNA sequence: TGTGCCAGCAGCGTTGCTCCGGGTAATCAGCCCCAGCATTTT.

CDR3 nucleotides: TGTGCCAGCAGCTTTTACGGGGGACGGAACACTGAAGCTTTCTTT. Its translation: CASSFYGGRNTEAFF. V usage is TRBV11-3 and J usage is TRBJ1-1; a possible D gene is TRBD1 (5 bases). Germline V lookup: CDR1 SGHNT, CDR2 YENEEA. This CDR3 is built from 15 residues. Trimming took off 3 bases at V and 1 base at J, with 12 bases between the two ends.

This chain joins TRBV18 and TRBJ1-1; no definite D call. The CDR3 length is 13 residues. V lost 5 bases, J lost 1 base, and 8 bases lay in between. Germline-derived CDR1 and CDR2 are KGHSH and LQKENI. Here the CDR3 DNA reads TGTGCCAGCTCAGCGGGGAGGAACACTGAAGCTTTCTTT. Encoded protein: CASSAGRNTEAFF. The complete variable domain, with remaining parts taken from reference TRBV18 and TRBJ1-1, reads NAGVMQNPRHLVRRRGQEARLRCSPMKGHSHVYWYRQLPEEGLKFMVYLQKENIIDESGMPKERFSAEFPKEGPSILRIQQVVRGDSAAYFCASSAGRNTEAFFGQGTRLTVV.

The rearrangement links TRBV6-6 to TRBJ2-5; perhaps TRBD2 as D (6 bases). The V gene's germline CDR1 is MNHNY and CDR2 SVGAGI (reference sequence). The CDR3 loop spans 17 amino acids. With 5 bases removed from V and 7 bases from J, the gap between germline ends came to 26 bases. CDR3 residues: CASSPHDPGRRSGTQYF. In DNA, the CDR3 is TGTGCCAGCAGTCCACATGACCCCGGGAGAAGGAGCGGGACCCAGTACTTC.